Listed here are 20 T cell receptor beta chains from one sample, sequenced in a study of blood T cell repertoires in COVID-19. The repertoire was sequenced with immunoSEQ multiplex PCR; TCRdb's copy has only in-frame clones and lacks some. The profile shows about 170,000 clones, 80% to 90% of them singletons. The sample taken for sequencing was PBMCs or T cells enriched from blood (not recorded which). These receptors came from a woman in her fifties or sixties in a cohort exposed to, infected with or recovered from COVID-19 (not recorded which).

The chain employs TRBV18 and TRBJ1-5; tentative D call: TRBD1 (5 bases). Germline CDR1 KGHSH, CDR2 LQKENI. V gave up 2 bases and J gave up 5 bases, with 10 bases separating them. CDR3 length: 14 amino acids. The CDR3 DNA is TGTGCCAGCTCACCAGGGGGGGACGATCAGCCCCAGCATTTT. The encoded protein is CASSPGGDDQPQHF.

The CDR3: CSVATGSDETQYF. In nucleotides, the CDR3 is TGCAGCGTGGCCACAGGGTCTGATGAGACCCAGTACTTC. This chain links TRBV29-1 with TRBJ2-5; perhaps TRBD1 as D (6 bases). The CDR3 length is 13 residues. V lost 6 bases to trimming and J lost 5 bases, with 16 bases between them. The germline V gene has CDR1 SQVTM and CDR2 ANQGSEA.

V gene TRBV4-2 combines with J gene TRBJ2-3; the match to TRBD2 covers 11 bases. The CDR3 has 18 amino acids. V shed 2 bases, J shed 2 bases, and the junction held 9 bases outside the gene matches. Germline V lookup: CDR1 LGHNA, CDR2 YNFKEQ. In DNA, the CDR3 is TGTGCCAGCAGCCAACGAGGGATGACTAGCGGGACCACAGATACGCAGTATTTT. This sequence encodes CASSQRGMTSGTTDTQYF.

This clone was picked up a small number of times. The V call is TRBV4-1, the J call TRBJ2-1, with 8 bases fitting TRBD2. The CDR3 contains 15 residues. V dropped 1 base and J dropped 3; count of bases not matched to a gene: 2. CDR1 and CDR2 from the germline V gene are MGHRA and YSYEKL. The CDR3 region is CASSQVGTSYNEQFF. The CDR3, as DNA: TGCGCCAGCAGCCAAGTCGGGACTAGCTACAATGAGCAGTTCTTC.

The sample holds a few counts of this clone. This chain links TRBV27 with TRBJ1-1, with D tentatively TRBD1 (5 bases). In germline, CDR1 is MNHEY, CDR2 SMNVEV (reference sequence). V was clipped by 5 bases and J by 4 bases, with 20 bases between them. This CDR3 region has 16 residues. CDR3 coding DNA: TGTGCCAGCAGTAGTGCCGTTGGGGGGTGGCCCACTGAAGCTTTCTTT. Translation gives CASSSAVGGWPTEAFF.

This clone was detected only once. This chain uses TRBV6-6 with TRBJ1-5, with 8 bases identical to TRBD1. Germline V gene lookup returns CDR1 MNHNY and CDR2 SVGAGI (reference sequence). The CDR3 has 15 residues. V lost 6 bases to trimming and J lost 1 base; unmatched junction nucleotides: 5. The CDR3 spells CASRATGVSNQPQHF. CDR3 sequence (DNA): TGTGCCAGCAGAGCGACAGGGGTGAGCAATCAGCCCCAGCATTTT.

The chain links TRBV18 to TRBJ1-1, with 7 positions matching TRBD1. The V segment lost 3 bases and the J segment 3 bases; nucleotides outside the gene matches: 4. Germline lookup yields CDR1 KGHSH and CDR2 LQKENI. The CDR3 extends over 14 amino acids. The CDR3 reads CASSPFGTDTEAFF. The CDR3 coding sequence is TGTGCCAGCTCACCGTTTGGGACAGACACTGAAGCTTTCTTT.

This chain connects TRBV11-3 to TRBJ2-1, with 11 bases lining up with TRBD2. CDR1 SGHNT and CDR2 YENEEA come from the germline V gene. This CDR3 spans 17 amino acids. The junction had 8 bases not matched to a gene; V was cut back by 1 base and J by 6 bases. The CDR3 loop reads CASSLVSGRGSGNEQFF. CDR3 nucleotide sequence: TGTGCCAGCAGCTTAGTTAGCGGGAGGGGCTCGGGCAATGAGCAGTTCTTC.

The chain combines TRBV2 with TRBJ2-1; TRBD1 matches at 8 bases. The germline V gene encodes CDR1 SNHLY and CDR2 FYNNEI. After removal of 6 bases from V and 7 bases from J, the junction contained 11 bases not matched to a gene. The CDR3 has 15 residues. CDR3 in DNA: TGTGCCAGCAGCGCCGGGACAGGCTTAGCGAATGAGCAGTTCTTC. Amino acid sequence: CASSAGTGLANEQFF.

This clone was seen repeatedly, ten times or more. The same CDR3 arises from other DNA sequences in this sample as well. V gene TRBV11-2 combines with J gene TRBJ1-5; D may be TRBD1 (5 bases). V lost 1 base, J lost 6 bases, and 7 bases lay in between. This CDR3 spans 13 amino acids. From germline, CDR1 is SGHAT and CDR2 FQNNGV. The CDR3 DNA sequence: TGTGCCAGCAGCTTAGGGGGCACTCAGCCCCAGCATTTT. It codes for CASSLGGTQPQHF.

The CDR3 sequence: CASSPVGQGAHEQYF. The CDR3 DNA sequence: TGTGCCAGCAGCCCGGTCGGACAGGGGGCTCACGAGCAGTACTTC. The J gene is TRBJ2-7, the V gene TRBV6-5; 11 nucleotides match TRBD1. CDR1 and CDR2 (germline): MNHEY, SVGAGI. This CDR3 region has 15 residues. V lost 6 bases and J lost 5; bases outside the gene matches: 9.

The chain employs TRBV7-9 and TRBJ2-3; D remains ambiguous. The germline V and J ends were trimmed by 5 bases and 4 bases, with 4 bases remaining between them. Germline V gives CDR1 SEHNR, CDR2 FQNEAQ (reference sequence). The CDR3 has 11 residues. DNA of the CDR3: TGTGCCAGCAGCGGCTCAGATACGCAGTATTTT. This encodes CASSGSDTQYF.

The J gene is TRBJ1-5, the V gene TRBV2, with D perhaps TRBD1 (6 bases). Germline V CDR1 and CDR2: SNHLY, FYNNEI. The CDR3 is made up of 14 amino acids. V gave up 7 bases and J gave up 1 base, with 11 bases separating them. The CDR3 is CASKDTGSNQPQHF. DNA of the CDR3: TGTGCCAGCAAAGATACAGGGAGCAATCAGCCCCAGCATTTT.

The chain links TRBV11-3 to TRBJ2-3; 14 positions match TRBD2. This CDR3 is 16 amino acids long. CDR1 and CDR2 (germline): SGHNT, YENEEA. J was trimmed by 1 base and V by 5 bases; bases with no gene match: 2. The DNA for the CDR3 is TGTGCCAGCAGCCCGGGACTAGCGGGAGGCACAGATACGCAGTATTTT. It translates to CASSPGLAGGTDTQYF.

The rearrangement uses TRBV25-1 and TRBJ1-1, with TRBD1 matching over 7 bases. The J segment lost 8 bases and the V segment lost 5 bases, leaving 11 bases of the junction unmatched. The CDR3 has 14 amino acids. Germline V gives CDR1 MGHDK, CDR2 SYGVNS. CDR3 protein: CASSQTGTYWEAFF. CDR3 DNA: TGTGCCAGCAGTCAGACAGGGACTTATTGGGAAGCTTTCTTT.

The V gene is TRBV7-2, the J gene TRBJ2-3; weak D call: TRBD2 (7 bases). CDR1 SGHTA and CDR2 FQGNSA come from the germline V gene. Trimming pared 1 base from V and 4 bases from J, leaving 15 bases between. This CDR3 has 16 residues. For the CDR3, the DNA is TGTGCCAGCAGCTTAGAGGGGGGGCGCTTCGCAGATACGCAGTATTTT. Translating gives CASSLEGGRFADTQYF.

This clone came up once. This chain links TRBV4-3 with TRBJ2-2; 9 bases map to TRBD1. Trimming cost V 1 base and J 3 bases; bases outside gene matches: 0. Looked up from germline, CDR1 is LGHNA and CDR2 is YSLEER. The CDR3 covers 15 residues. The CDR3 here is CASSQGDRDTGELFF. CDR3 coding DNA: TGCGCCAGCAGCCAAGGGGACAGGGACACCGGGGAGCTGTTTTTT.

The chain uses TRBV30 and TRBJ1-4, with 10 bases matching TRBD1. V dropped 7 bases and J dropped 9; count of bases not matched to a gene: 23. The germline V gene encodes CDR1 GTSNPN and CDR2 SVGIG (reference sequence). This CDR3 is 18 amino acids long. The CDR3, as DNA: TGTGCCTCAACCCCCGAGACAGGGGGCGGACAAGATTTAAAAAAACTGTTTTTT. Translating gives CASTPETGGGQDLKKLFF.

This clone was counted a single time. The chain combines TRBV2 with TRBJ1-6; TRBD1 matches 7 bases. Germline V CDR1 and CDR2: SNHLY, FYNNEI. This CDR3 has 13 residues. The junction had 2 bases not matched to a gene; V was cut back by 6 bases and J by 6 bases. For the CDR3, the DNA is TGTGCCAGCAGAGGGACAGTTAATTCACCCCTCCACTTT. It translates to CASRGTVNSPLHF.

The V gene is TRBV7-9, the J gene TRBJ2-7, with D hard to call. From germline, CDR1 is SEHNR and CDR2 FQNEAQ (reference sequence). The CDR3 has 13 amino acids. The V and J ends lost 4 bases and 5 bases respectively, with 12 bases between them. The CDR3 region has the DNA TGTGCCAGCAGCTACCTTACCCAGGACGAGCAGTACTTC. Its translation is CASSYLTQDEQYF.